This T cell receptor beta chain was identified in a study of blood T cells in healthy people across ages. CDR3 size: 13 residues. Germline CDR1 and CDR2: SEHNR and FQNEAQ (reference sequence). The germline V and J ends were trimmed by 4 bases and 1 base, with 7 bases remaining between them. Each donor's blood draw was approximately 10 milliliters of peripheral blood. This clonotype came up a few times. Its cognate antigen is unknown. Study-wide results and caveats: The unknown donor CMV status may have confounded expanded clonotype changes.

The authors ran a second PCR of 7 to 11 cycles using a sample-barcoded 5' primer and a J-beta primer mix. A single record per CDR3 protein comes from TCRdb applying MiXCR to the 5' RACE reads. Of roughly 700,000 distinct CDR3 sequences listed, 25% were seen once; the top ten hold roughly 9%. This same sample was also part of a study on T cells of mothers and their children. That paper states: Compared with unrelated pairs, related mother-child pairs had slightly higher, non-significant overlap.

The TCR originated in a boy aged 5-17 years in good health. The sequencing input was blood. V usage is TRBV7-9 and J usage is TRBJ1-1; no clear D. The CDR3: CASSSPWNTEAFF. DNA for the CDR3: TGTGCCAGCAGCTCCCCCTGGAACACTGAAGCTTTCTTT.